The 26 T cell receptor beta chains presented below share a single source sample, sequenced in a study of CD8 T cells in Susac syndrome. Reverse transcription used about 0.45 to 1 ug RNA and random hexamers. TCRdb re-analysed the immunoSEQ multiplex PCR reads in MiXCR, keeping a single row per CDR3 protein. Found here are under 250,000 distinct CDR3 sequences, roughly 93% of them singletons; the top ten hold 0.07% to 0.09%. The sequenced sample was CD4+ T cells from PBMCs. The receptors were gathered from a human donor with multiple sclerosis.

The V and J genes are TRBV2 and TRBJ2-2, with D possibly matching TRBD1 (5 bases). The CDR3 has 14 residues. The germline V and J ends were trimmed by 3 bases and 6 bases, with 11 bases remaining between them. Germline CDR1 and CDR2: SNHLY and FYNNEI. The CDR3 reads CASSEGPGPGELFF. In DNA form, the CDR3 reads TGTGCCAGCAGTGAGGGGCCAGGGCCCGGGGAGCTGTTTTTT.

The V and J genes are TRBV4-1 and TRBJ2-3, with 8 bases fitting TRBD2. This CDR3 region has 15 residues. Germline V gene sequence: CDR1 MGHRA, CDR2 YSYEKL. V lost 4 bases to trimming and J lost 4 bases; unmatched junction nucleotides: 7. The CDR3 reads CASSPGTRLSDTQYF. The CDR3 nucleotides are TGCGCCAGCAGCCCTGGGACTAGATTATCAGATACGCAGTATTTT.

The chain is built from TRBV7-6 and TRBJ1-3; D uncertain. Germline assignment: CDR1 SGHVS and CDR2 FNYEAQ. The CDR3 contains 15 residues. The V end was cut by 4 bases, the J end by 0 bases, with 10 bases between. The CDR3 spells CASSSLGSSGNTIYF. The CDR3 region has the DNA TGTGCCAGCAGCTCCCTTGGGAGCTCTGGAAACACCATATATTTT. The complete variable domain, with remaining parts taken from reference TRBV7-6 and TRBJ1-3, reads GAGVSQSPRYKVTKRGQDVALRCDPISGHVSLYWYRQALGQGPEFLTYFNYEAQQDKSGLPNDRFSAERPEGSISTLTIQRTEQRDSAMYRCASSSLGSSGNTIYFGEGSWLTVV.

V gene TRBV28 combines with J gene TRBJ1-1, with D hard to call. CDR1 MDHEN and CDR2 SYDVKM come from the germline V gene. The length of the CDR3 is 11 residues. The V gene lost 7 bases and the J gene lost 2 bases, with 5 bases spanning the gap. The CDR3 protein is CASTSNTEAFF. CDR3 bases: TGTGCCAGCACAAGTAACACTGAAGCTTTCTTT.

This chain connects TRBV7-3 to TRBJ2-3; TRBD2 aligns across 9 bases. V gave up 5 bases and J gave up 0 bases; unmatched junction bases: 6. The CDR3 is 16 amino acids. Per germline, CDR1 SGHTA and CDR2 FQGTGA. CDR3 in amino acids: CASSARLAESTDTQYF. The CDR3 nucleotides read TGTGCCAGCAGCGCCAGACTAGCGGAAAGCACAGATACGCAGTATTTT.

This chain connects TRBV20-1 to TRBJ2-7, with D possibly being TRBD1 or TRBD2 (5 bases each). The germline V gene has CDR1 DFQATT and CDR2 SNEGSKA (reference sequence). The CDR3 is 15 residues long. Trimming removed 0 bases at V and 4 bases at J, with 16 bases between. The CDR3 DNA sequence: TGCAGTGCTAGAGATCCCCAGCAGGGACCGTACGAGCAGTACTTC. Translated, it gives CSARDPQQGPYEQYF.

The rearrangement links TRBV12-3 or TRBV12-4 to TRBJ2-3; D not resolved. The CDR3 spans 12 residues. The germline V and J ends were trimmed by 5 bases and 2 bases, with 5 bases remaining between them. The CDR3 loop reads CASSGFTDTQYF. In nucleotides, the CDR3 is TGTGCCAGCAGTGGGTTCACAGATACGCAGTATTTT.

This sequence joins TRBV7-2 and TRBJ1-1; possible D gene TRBD1, 5 bases. CDR3 size: 16 residues. Germline loops: CDR1 SGHTA, CDR2 FQGNSA. Trimming cost V 1 base and J 5 bases, with 17 bases left between them. This chain's CDR3 is CASSLGRAGGETEAFF. CDR3 in DNA: TGTGCCAGCAGCTTAGGGAGGGCCGGAGGGGAAACTGAAGCTTTCTTT.

The rearrangement joins TRBV3-1 to TRBJ1-5, with D unresolved. Per the germline V gene, CDR1 is LGHDT and CDR2 is YNNKEL (reference sequence). The CDR3 contains 12 residues. Trimming removed 1 base at V and 7 bases at J, with 5 bases between. The DNA for the CDR3 is TGTGCCAGCAGCCAAGGCCAGCAGCCCCAGCATTTT. Translating it yields CASSQGQQPQHF.

The chain has TRBV2 and TRBJ1-2; TRBD1 matches at 12 bases. J lost 6 bases, V lost 7 bases, and 3 bases had no gene match. The CDR3 runs 13 residues. The germline V gene encodes CDR1 SNHLY and CDR2 FYNNEI. This CDR3 reads CASTGQGANGYTF. In DNA form, the CDR3 reads TGTGCCAGCACGGGACAGGGGGCGAATGGCTACACCTTC.

The chain links TRBV5-1 to TRBJ1-1, with D perhaps matching TRBD1 (6 bases). The length of the CDR3 is 16 residues. Germline CDR1 is SGHRS and CDR2 is YFSETQ. The V end lost 0 bases, the J end lost 5 bases, and 17 bases lay between the germline ends. Here the CDR3 DNA reads TGCGCCAGCAGCTTGGGAGGGGGAGGACCGGGGACTGAAGCTTTCTTT. It codes for CASSLGGGGPGTEAFF.

The chain employs TRBV20-1 and TRBJ1-1; 9 bases fit TRBD1. CDR1 is DFQATT and CDR2 is SNEGSKA in the germline V gene (reference sequence). The CDR3 totals 14 residues. Trimming took 0 bases from V and 4 from J; bases not matched to a gene: 3. CDR3 bases: TGCAGTGCTAGAGATTGGACAGGGGCCACTGAAGCTTTCTTT. It is translated as CSARDWTGATEAFF.

This rearrangement joins TRBV5-1 to TRBJ2-5; D is possibly TRBD1 or TRBD2 (5 bases each). Germline-derived CDR1 and CDR2 are SGHRS and YFSETQ. V was cut by 6 bases and J by 7 bases, with 16 bases left in between. The CDR3 is 13 residues long. CDR3 DNA sequence: TGCGCCAGCACAGCTCAGGGAGAGGGGACCCAGTACTTC. This encodes CASTAQGEGTQYF.

The rearrangement joins TRBV20-1 to TRBJ1-2; D call uncertain. Germline CDR1 and CDR2: DFQATT and SNEGSKA (reference sequence). The CDR3 loop spans 15 amino acids. V lost 6 bases and J 4 bases, leaving 21 bases between the germline ends. CDR3 DNA: TGCAGTGCCCAAACCCGGGAGTCAGGCGGCTATGGCTACACCTTC. Its protein is CSAQTRESGGYGYTF.

The rearrangement links TRBV4-1 to TRBJ2-2; D gene ambiguous. Germline assignment: CDR1 MGHRA and CDR2 YSYEKL. The CDR3 runs to 16 residues. V was trimmed by 1 base and J by 0 bases, leaving 9 bases between them. CDR3 bases: TGCGCCAGCAGCCAAGGGAAGGCAGCGAACACCGGGGAGCTGTTTTTT. Encoded protein: CASSQGKAANTGELFF.

In DNA form, the CDR3 reads TGTGCCAGCAGCCCCCTAAGCTACACCTTC. This gives the protein CASSPLSYTF. The chain links TRBV28 to TRBJ1-2; D is undetermined. The CDR3 covers 10 residues. The germline V and J ends were trimmed by 6 bases and 9 bases, with 8 bases remaining between them. CDR1 is MDHEN and CDR2 is SYDVKM in the germline V gene.

The chain uses TRBV5-4 and TRBJ1-2; 7 nucleotides agree with TRBD1. The ends lost 3 bases at V and 10 bases at J; junction bases unmatched: 9. CDR1 and CDR2 from the germline V gene are SGHNT and YYREEE (reference sequence). This CDR3 region has 13 residues. The CDR3 reads CASSYKGQRDYTF. The CDR3 DNA follows: TGTGCCAGCAGCTACAAGGGACAGCGAGACTACACCTTC.

This rearrangement joins TRBV12-3 or TRBV12-4 to TRBJ1-4; 10 bases are a match to TRBD1. The junction had 1 base not matched to a gene; V was cut back by 3 bases and J by 6 bases. This CDR3 is 14 amino acids long. CDR3 protein: CASSFGTGDEKLFF. DNA for the CDR3: TGTGCCAGCAGTTTCGGGACAGGGGATGAAAAACTGTTTTTT.

This chain joins TRBV4-2 and TRBJ1-5, with 7 positions matching TRBD1. The CDR3 covers 16 residues. With V trimmed by 0 bases and J by 2 bases, 4 bases remained unmatched. Germline CDR1 LGHNA, CDR2 YNFKEQ. CDR3 DNA: TGTGCCAGCAGCCAAGACAGGGGGTTGGGCAATCAGCCCCAGCATTTT. Translation gives CASSQDRGLGNQPQHF.

The rearrangement joins TRBV24-1 to TRBJ1-1; 7 bases are a match to TRBD1. The CDR3 covers 14 residues. J lost 7 bases, V lost 2 bases, and 6 bases had no gene match. Germline CDR1 and CDR2: KGHDR and SFDVKD. DNA for the CDR3: TGTGCCACCAGTGATTCCGCCGGGACAGATGAAGCTTTCTTT. As protein: CATSDSAGTDEAFF.

This chain links TRBV27 with TRBJ2-6; the D is unclear. The CDR3 runs 15 residues. Between the trimmed V and J ends, which lost 10 bases and 0 bases, there was a span of 13 bases. CDR1 is MNHEY and CDR2 is SMNVEV in the germline V gene (reference sequence). The CDR3 reads CATTAFHSGANVLTF. Here the CDR3 DNA reads TGTGCCACCACAGCTTTCCACTCTGGGGCCAACGTCCTGACTTTC.

The rearrangement links TRBV7-9 to TRBJ2-5; no clear D. The CDR3 loop spans 14 amino acids. The V end was cut by 5 bases, the J end by 5 bases, with 15 bases between. Germline V gene sequence: CDR1 SEHNR, CDR2 FQNEAQ (reference sequence). The CDR3 DNA reads TGTGCCAGCAGCACCGAGAGTAGGCCGGAGACCCAGTACTTC. Translated, it gives CASSTESRPETQYF.

The chain uses TRBV6-6 and TRBJ1-5; D gene ambiguous. The CDR3 covers 12 residues. V lost 6 bases and J lost 10, with 13 bases in between. CDR1 is MNHNY and CDR2 is SVGAGI in the germline V gene (reference sequence). The CDR3 nucleotides are TGTGCCAGCAGGGGTAGGAAAAAACCCCAGCATTTT. Protein sequence: CASRGRKKPQHF.

This clonotype appeared a single time. This rearrangement joins TRBV15 to TRBJ1-6; D gene unclear. The germline V and J ends were trimmed by 1 base and 7 bases, with 11 bases remaining between them. Looked up from germline, CDR1 is LNHNV and CDR2 is YYDKDF (reference sequence). CDR3 length equals 15 residues. The CDR3 nucleotides are TGTGCCACCAGCAGAGCTCCGGGAGGGAATTCACCCCTCCACTTT. Its protein product is CATSRAPGGNSPLHF.

The chain has TRBV3-1 and TRBJ2-3; D gene uncertain. Per the germline V gene, CDR1 is LGHDT and CDR2 is YNNKEL (reference sequence). The CDR3 is 15 residues long. The V and J ends lost 3 bases and 7 bases respectively, with 17 bases between them. CDR3: CASSHLPSGSYTQYF. Written as DNA, the CDR3 is TGTGCCAGCAGCCACTTGCCCTCCGGGTCTTATACGCAGTATTTT.

CDR3 residues: CASSLRGGYFYEQYF. The DNA of the CDR3 is TGTGCCAGCAGCCTGCGGGGGGGGTATTTCTACGAGCAGTACTTC. The chain is built from TRBV7-6 and TRBJ2-7; 9 positions match TRBD2. The germline V gene encodes CDR1 SGHVS and CDR2 FNYEAQ. This CDR3 is 15 amino acids long. With 5 bases clipped from V and 3 bases from J, the junction kept 8 bases outside the gene matches.